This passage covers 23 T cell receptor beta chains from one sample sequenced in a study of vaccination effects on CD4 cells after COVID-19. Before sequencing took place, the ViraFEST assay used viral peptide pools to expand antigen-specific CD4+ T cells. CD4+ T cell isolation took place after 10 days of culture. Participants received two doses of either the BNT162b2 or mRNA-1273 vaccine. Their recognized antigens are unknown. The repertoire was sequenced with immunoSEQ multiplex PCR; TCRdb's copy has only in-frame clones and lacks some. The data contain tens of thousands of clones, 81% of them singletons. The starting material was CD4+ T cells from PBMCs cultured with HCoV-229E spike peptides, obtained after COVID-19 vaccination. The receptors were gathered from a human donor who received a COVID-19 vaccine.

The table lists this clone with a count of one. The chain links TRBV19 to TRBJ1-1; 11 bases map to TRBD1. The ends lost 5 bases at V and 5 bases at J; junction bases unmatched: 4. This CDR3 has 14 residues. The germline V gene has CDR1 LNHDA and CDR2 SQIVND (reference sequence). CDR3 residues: CASSGQGARTEAFF. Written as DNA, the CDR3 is TGTGCCAGTAGTGGACAGGGGGCTAGGACTGAAGCTTTCTTT.

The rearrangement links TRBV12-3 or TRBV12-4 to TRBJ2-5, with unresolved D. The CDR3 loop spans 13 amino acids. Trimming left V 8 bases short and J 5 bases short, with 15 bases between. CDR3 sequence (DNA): TGTGCCAGCGCCCGAAACCGTTGGGAGACCCAGTACTTC. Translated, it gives CASARNRWETQYF.

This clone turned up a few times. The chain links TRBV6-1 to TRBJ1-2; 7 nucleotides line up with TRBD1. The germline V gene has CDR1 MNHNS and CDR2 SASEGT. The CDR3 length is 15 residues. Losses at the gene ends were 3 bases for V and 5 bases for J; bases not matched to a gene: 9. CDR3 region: CASSDPTGDGYGYTF. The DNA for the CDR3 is TGTGCCAGCAGTGATCCCACAGGGGACGGTTATGGCTACACCTTC.

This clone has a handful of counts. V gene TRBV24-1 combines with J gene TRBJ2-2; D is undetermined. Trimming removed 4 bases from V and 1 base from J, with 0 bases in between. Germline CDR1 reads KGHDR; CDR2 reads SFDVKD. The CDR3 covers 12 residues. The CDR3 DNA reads TGTGCCACCAGTGAGAACACCGGGGAGCTGTTTTTT. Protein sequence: CATSENTGELFF.

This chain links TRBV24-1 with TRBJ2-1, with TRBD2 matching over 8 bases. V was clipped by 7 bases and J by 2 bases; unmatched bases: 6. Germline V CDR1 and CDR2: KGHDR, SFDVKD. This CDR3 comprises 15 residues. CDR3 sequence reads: CATSPGGVPYNEQFF. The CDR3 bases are TGTGCCACCAGCCCCGGGGGGGTCCCCTACAATGAGCAGTTCTTC.

The CDR3 nucleotides are TGCAGCGTTGAAGTCGCCGTCGGAAAGACCCAGTACTTC. This gives the protein CSVEVAVGKTQYF. V is TRBV29-1 and J is TRBJ2-5; D call uncertain. Looked up from germline, CDR1 is SQVTM and CDR2 is ANQGSEA. The CDR3 totals 13 residues. Trimming left V 1 base short and J 6 bases short, with 12 bases between. Full variable domain (rest looked up from reference TRBV29-1 and TRBJ2-5): SAVISQKPSRDICQRGTSLTIQCQVDSQVTMMFWYRQQPGQSLTLIATANQGSEATYESGFVIDKFPISRPNLTFSTLTVSNMSPEDSSIYLCSVEVAVGKTQYFGPGTRLLVL.

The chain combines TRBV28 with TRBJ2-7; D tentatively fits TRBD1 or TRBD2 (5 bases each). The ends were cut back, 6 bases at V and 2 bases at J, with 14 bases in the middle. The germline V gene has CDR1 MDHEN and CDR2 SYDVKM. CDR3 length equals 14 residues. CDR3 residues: CASRSTGRAYEQYV. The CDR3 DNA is TGTGCCAGCAGATCCACGGGGCGGGCCTACGAGCAGTACGTC.

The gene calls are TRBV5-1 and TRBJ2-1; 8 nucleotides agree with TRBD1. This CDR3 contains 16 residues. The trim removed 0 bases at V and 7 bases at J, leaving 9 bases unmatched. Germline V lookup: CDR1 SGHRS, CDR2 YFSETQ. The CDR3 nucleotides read TGCGCCAGCAGCTTGGAGCATTGGACAGGGATGAATGAGCAGTTCTTC. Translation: CASSLEHWTGMNEQFF.

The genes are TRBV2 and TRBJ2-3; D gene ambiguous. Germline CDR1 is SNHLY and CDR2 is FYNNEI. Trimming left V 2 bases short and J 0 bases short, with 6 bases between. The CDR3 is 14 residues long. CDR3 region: CASSEIASTDTQYF. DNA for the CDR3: TGTGCCAGCAGTGAAATAGCTAGCACAGATACGCAGTATTTT.

The DNA of the CDR3 is TGTGCCAGCTCACCAAATAGGGTGGACACCGGGGAGCTGTTTTTT. Protein: CASSPNRVDTGELFF. The chain combines TRBV18 with TRBJ2-2; no definite D call. V was cut by 2 bases and J by 3 bases, with 10 bases left in between. The V gene's germline CDR1 is KGHSH and CDR2 LQKENI. There are 15 residues in the CDR3.

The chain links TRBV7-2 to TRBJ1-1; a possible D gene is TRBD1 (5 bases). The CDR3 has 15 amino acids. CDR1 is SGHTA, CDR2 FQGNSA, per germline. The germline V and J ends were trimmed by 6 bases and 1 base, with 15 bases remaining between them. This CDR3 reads CASSERGFTNTEAFF. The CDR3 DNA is TGTGCCAGCAGTGAACGGGGGTTTACGAACACTGAAGCTTTCTTT.

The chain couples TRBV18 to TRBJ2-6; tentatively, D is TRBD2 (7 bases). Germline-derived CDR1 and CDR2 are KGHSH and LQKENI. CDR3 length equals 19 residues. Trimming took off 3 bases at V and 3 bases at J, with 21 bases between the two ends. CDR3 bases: TGTGCCAGCTCACCGTCCGGGGGGCGCCGCCTCGGTGGGGCCAACGTCCTGACTTTC. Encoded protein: CASSPSGGRRLGGANVLTF.

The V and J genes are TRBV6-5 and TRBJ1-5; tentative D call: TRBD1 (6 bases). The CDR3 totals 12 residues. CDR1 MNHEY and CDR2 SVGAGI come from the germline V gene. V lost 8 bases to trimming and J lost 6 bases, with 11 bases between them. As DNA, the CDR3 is TGTGCCAGCGGCAGGGGCGGTCAGCCCCAGCATTTT. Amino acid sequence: CASGRGGQPQHF.

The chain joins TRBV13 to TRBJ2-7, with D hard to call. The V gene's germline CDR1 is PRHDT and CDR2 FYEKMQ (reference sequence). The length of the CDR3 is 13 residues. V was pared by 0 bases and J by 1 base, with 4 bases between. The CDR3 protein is CASSLGQSYEQYV. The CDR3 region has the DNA TGTGCCAGCAGCTTAGGACAGTCCTACGAGCAGTACGTC.

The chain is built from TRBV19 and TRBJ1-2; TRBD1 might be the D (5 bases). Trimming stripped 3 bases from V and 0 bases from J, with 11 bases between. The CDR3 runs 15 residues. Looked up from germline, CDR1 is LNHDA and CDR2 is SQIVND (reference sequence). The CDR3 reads CASSMLQAANYGYTF. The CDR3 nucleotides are TGTGCCAGTAGTATGTTACAGGCAGCTAACTATGGCTACACCTTC.

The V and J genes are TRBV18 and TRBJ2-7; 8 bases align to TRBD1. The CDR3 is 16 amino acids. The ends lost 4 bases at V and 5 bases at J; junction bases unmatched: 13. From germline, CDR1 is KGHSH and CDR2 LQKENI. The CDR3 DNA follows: TGTGCCAGCTCACAGTTGGGACCAGGGGGCTGGGACGAGCAGTACGTC. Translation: CASSQLGPGGWDEQYV.

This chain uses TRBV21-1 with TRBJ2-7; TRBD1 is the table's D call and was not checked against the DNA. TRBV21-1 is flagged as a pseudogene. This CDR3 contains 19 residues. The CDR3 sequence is CASSKCGTAVKLNCYEQYV. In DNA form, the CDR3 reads TGTGCCAGCAGCAAATGTGGGACAGCGGTCAAACTAAATTGCTACGAGCAGTACGTC.

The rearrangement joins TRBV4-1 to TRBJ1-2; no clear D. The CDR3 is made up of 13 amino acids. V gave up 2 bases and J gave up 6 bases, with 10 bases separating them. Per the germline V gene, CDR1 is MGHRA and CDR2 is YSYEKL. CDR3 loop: CASSQQLGDGYTF. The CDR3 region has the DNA TGCGCCAGCAGCCAACAGTTAGGCGATGGCTACACCTTC.

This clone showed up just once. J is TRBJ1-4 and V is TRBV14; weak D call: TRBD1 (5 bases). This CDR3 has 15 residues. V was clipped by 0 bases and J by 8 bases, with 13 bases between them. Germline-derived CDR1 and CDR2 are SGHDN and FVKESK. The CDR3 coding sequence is TGTGCCAGCAGCCAAGACCGGGGAGCAGGGGAAAAACTGTTTTTT. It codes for CASSQDRGAGEKLFF.

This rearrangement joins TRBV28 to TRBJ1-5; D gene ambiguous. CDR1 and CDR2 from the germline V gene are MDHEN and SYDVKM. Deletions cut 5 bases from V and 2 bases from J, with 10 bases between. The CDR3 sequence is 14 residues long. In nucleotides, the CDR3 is TGTGCCAGCAGTCGTACATCCCGCAATCAGCCCCAGCATTTT. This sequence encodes CASSRTSRNQPQHF.

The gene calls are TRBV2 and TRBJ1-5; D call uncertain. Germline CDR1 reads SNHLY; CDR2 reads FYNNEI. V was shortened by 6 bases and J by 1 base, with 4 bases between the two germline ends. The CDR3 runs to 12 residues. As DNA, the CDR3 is TGTGCCAGCAGACCGAGCAATCAGCCCCAGCATTTT. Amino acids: CASRPSNQPQHF.

Written as DNA, the CDR3 is TGTGCCAGTAGTCCCGAGGCCGTGGGAGCGGCCTATAGCAATCAGCCCCAGCATTTT. This encodes CASSPEAVGAAYSNQPQHF. The chain is built from TRBV19 and TRBJ1-5; the D is unclear. Germline CDR1 and CDR2: LNHDA and SQIVND (reference sequence). The germline V and J ends were trimmed by 5 bases and 0 bases, with 23 bases remaining between them. The CDR3 length is 19 residues.

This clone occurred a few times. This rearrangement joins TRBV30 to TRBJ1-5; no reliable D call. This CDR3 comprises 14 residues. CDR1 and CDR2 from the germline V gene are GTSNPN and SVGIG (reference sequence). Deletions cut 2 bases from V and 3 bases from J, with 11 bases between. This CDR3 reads CAWSNVRDNQPQHF. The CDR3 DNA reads TGTGCCTGGAGTAATGTGCGGGACAATCAGCCCCAGCATTTT.